This T cell receptor (beta chain) stems from a study of T-cell memory formation after mild COVID-19. One entry per CDR3 protein, called by TCRdb with MiXCR from the 5' RACE reads. The data show 400,000 to 550,000 distinct CDR3 sequences, about 23% seen once. Study results and limitations: Clones contracting day 15 to 85 were balanced CD4/CD8; later expanders leaned CD4+. Contracting CD4+ clones sat mainly in CM and EM; CD8+ in EMRA. Memory from before infection featured some responding clones, which suggests cross-reactive memory joined. Researchers could not confirm that second-wave clones peaking on day 37 targeted SARS-CoV-2.

With 3 bases removed from V and 0 bases from J, the gap between germline ends came to 9 bases. The CDR3 sequence is 15 residues long. Germline CDR1 reads KGHSH; CDR2 reads LQKENI. In its sample, this clonotype was seen many times. Its antigen is unidentified. The chain uses TRBV18 and TRBJ2-1; maybe TRBD1 (6 bases). The source of this sequence is an adult woman who had mild COVID-19 (a few samples of this study predate the infection). Cell type and time point are not known. The source material was PBMCs or a T cell subset sorted from them (not recorded which). The CDR3 here is CASSPGAVSYNEQFF. The DNA of the CDR3 is TGTGCCAGCTCACCGGGGGCAGTCTCCTACAATGAGCAGTTCTTC.